Below, one TCR beta chain is given with its context. This clonotype was observed once. The specificity of this receptor is unknown. No base quality information exists; no much larger clone differs at one position. CDR1 and CDR2, looked up from the germline V gene, are MDHEN and SYDVKM. V lost 6 bases and J lost 5 bases, and the count of bases not matched to a germline gene is 4. From cysteine to phenylalanine, the CDR3 is 14 amino acids long. Just CDR3 DNA is preserved here, 42 bases in frame from base 1. This record comes from a study of blood T cells in healthy people across ages (dated by TCRdb to the mid-2010s). For the wider study: Template switching captured roughly one uniquely barcoded TCR beta cDNA molecule per two T cells in model experiments. To avoid experimental bias, donors of different ages were distributed randomly across sequencing lanes. The donors were divided into four age groups: young (average approximately 17 years), middle-aged (roughly 40), aged (under 70) and long-lived (roughly 86). Using the same blood draw, the study looked at two additional independent replicas of 1 million unique cDNA reads for two donors, one aged 18 to 30 and the other aged 80 or older. To track age-related changes in TCR beta repertoire diversity, the study relied on deep sequencing normalized with unique cDNA molecular identifiers.

Library creation used 5' RACE. Sequencing instrument: Illumina HiSeq 2500. A second roughly 6 to 11 cycle PCR used a sample-barcoded 5' primer and a J-beta primer mix. A template-switch 5' adaptor carrying 12 random nucleotides introduced a unique molecular identifier onto each TCR beta cDNA molecule. Each sample yielded at least 2.5 million CDR3-containing paired-end reads. The Mint cDNA synthesis kit, primed by a TRBC-specific oligonucleotide, was used to synthesize first-strand cDNA from all RNA. All cDNA was treated with uracil-DNA glycosylase and then went through a first 18-cycle PCR with the universal primers M1SS and BC2_uni_R. Per the original workflow: For normalization, 1 million high-quality reads, each with a distinct molecular identifier, were randomly selected from each sample. Instead of being binned into consensus sequences, reads with shared molecular identifiers were discarded. MiTCR, set to a Q25 quality threshold and the strictest error-elimination algorithm, was used for CDR3 identification, clonotype clustering and error correction. A nonparametric unseen species model with Euler transformation was used to estimate lower-bound total TCR beta diversity. The public reads were run again by TCRdb, first through fastp at Q25 and then through MiXCR, and only productive beta chains were kept. Records with the same CDR3 protein are collapsed into one entry carrying the most frequent genes and DNA. In this record, the V and J calls reflect TCRdb's handling and not the investigators' own analysis. For this sample there are about 970,000 distinct CDR3 sequences; roughly 51% appear just once. The ten largest account for about 21% of the sample.

Paper-wide results and their limitations: Because profiling used bulk unsorted PBMCs, naive and antigen-experienced compartments could not be compared conclusively. Total diversity estimates from one million sequenced T cells were considered lower bounds and underestimates. Because donor CMV infection status was unknown, age-related changes in expanded clonotypes were potentially confounded. Compared with the aged group, the long-lived group had more naive CD4+ T cells, fewer expanded clones and increased TCR diversity, a pattern suggesting age selection. Observed TCR beta diversity per million T cells fell roughly linearly with age, and a significant reduction was already apparent by age about 36. The percentage of naive T cells measured by flow cytometry correlated strongly with observed TCR beta diversity.

The roughly 39 donors, aged 6 to 90 years, were systemically healthy Caucasian individuals from Russia. Each donor gave around 9.5 milliliters of peripheral blood, collected into EDTA-treated Vacutainer tubes. PBMCs were isolated by Ficoll-Paque density-gradient centrifugation, with at least 7 million obtained per sample. Trizol reagent was used to extract total RNA from the PBMCs, yielding at least 5 micrograms per sample. For every donor, an aliquot of PBMCs went through flow cytometry to measure the percentages of naive CD45RAhigh/CD27high T cells. The chain uses TRBV28 and TRBJ2-2; the junction holds 9 bases that match TRBD1. The sequencing sample was made of blood. This TCR was recovered from a woman aged 55-70 years in good health. The CDR3 protein is CASRRDRDTGELFF. The nucleotide sequence reads TGTGCCAGCAGGCGGGACAGGGATACCGGGGAGCTGTTTTTT.